A selection of T cell receptor beta chains follows, all from one sample in a study of cytomegalovirus exposure and HLA in healthy donors. TCRdb's table, derived via immunoSEQ multiplex PCR, lists solely in-frame clones and lacks some. Counted here are under 130,000 clones, approximately 79% occurring once; the ten biggest clones make up approximately 4%. Sequencing was done on a sample of PBMCs. These receptors were taken from a man aged 50 to 60 in good health and CMV-seropositive. CDR3s include the opening cysteine and the closing phenylalanine or tryptophan. Fields, in order: CDR3 DNA, CDR3 protein, V gene, J gene, D gene, clone size. D genes are given only for firm matches. Only some rows state a clone size, as once, few, many or a class for expanded clones.

cdr3_nt: TGTGCCAGCAGCTTAGCCGGGACAGGGAAGGAAAAACTGTTTTTT
cdr3_aa: CASSLAGTGKEKLFF
v_call: TRBV7-2
j_call: TRBJ1-4
d_call: TRBD1
clone_size: -

cdr3_nt: TGTGCCAGCAGCCCGGACTATTACAGCACAGATACGCAGTATTTT
cdr3_aa: CASSPDYYSTDTQYF
v_call: TRBV11-2
j_call: TRBJ2-3
d_call: -
clone_size: -

cdr3_nt: TGTGCCAGCAGTTTCCGGGACAGGGTCTACAATGAGCAGTTCTTC
cdr3_aa: CASSFRDRVYNEQFF
v_call: TRBV27
j_call: TRBJ2-1
d_call: TRBD1
clone_size: -

cdr3_nt: TGCAGCGTGGGGGACAGGGGACGGTACACTGAAGCTTTCTTT
cdr3_aa: CSVGDRGRYTEAFF
v_call: TRBV29-1
j_call: TRBJ1-1
d_call: TRBD1
clone_size: -

cdr3_nt: TGCGCCAGCAGACTTGCAGGAGGGCACGAGCAGTACTTC
cdr3_aa: CASRLAGGHEQYF
v_call: TRBV4-1
j_call: TRBJ2-7
d_call: -
clone_size: -

cdr3_nt: TGTGCCAGCAGTAAAGGAGAAGGTGAACGTCCGCACTCCTACAATGAGCAGTTCTTC
cdr3_aa: CASSKGEGERPHSYNEQFF
v_call: TRBV6-7
j_call: TRBJ2-1
d_call: -
clone_size: -

cdr3_nt: TGCGCCAGCGGTCGGGGGGAGAGCTCCTACGAGCAGTACTTC
cdr3_aa: CASGRGESSYEQYF
v_call: TRBV5-1
j_call: TRBJ2-7
d_call: TRBD2
clone_size: -

cdr3_nt: TGTGCCAGCAGCCTTTCGACAGGGGGTTACTACGAGCAGTACTTC
cdr3_aa: CASSLSTGGYYEQYF
v_call: TRBV7-2
j_call: TRBJ2-7
d_call: TRBD1
clone_size: few

cdr3_nt: TGTGCCAGCTCACCAGGGACTAGCATTAGGGGTGAGACCCAGTACTTC
cdr3_aa: CASSPGTSIRGETQYF
v_call: TRBV18
j_call: TRBJ2-5
d_call: TRBD2
clone_size: -

cdr3_nt: TGTGCCAGCAGTTGGGGGGAGGCGGCGGCTTTCTTT
cdr3_aa: CASSWGEAAAFF
v_call: TRBV28
j_call: TRBJ1-1
d_call: -
clone_size: -

cdr3_nt: TGTGCCAGCAGTTATCAGGGGCCCTCCTACGAGCAGTACTTC
cdr3_aa: CASSYQGPSYEQYF
v_call: TRBV2
j_call: TRBJ2-7
d_call: -
clone_size: -

cdr3_nt: TGTGCCAGCAGCTCCGGGGGGACAGGGGGCTCCTACGAGCAGTACTTC
cdr3_aa: CASSSGGTGGSYEQYF
v_call: TRBV7-9
j_call: TRBJ2-7
d_call: TRBD1
clone_size: -

cdr3_nt: TGTGCCACCAGCAGAGATGCGGGACAGCTGGATTCACCCCTCCACTTT
cdr3_aa: CATSRDAGQLDSPLHF
v_call: TRBV15
j_call: TRBJ1-6
d_call: TRBD1
clone_size: -

cdr3_nt: TGTGCCAGTAGTATTTCTAGCGGGAGGGCCTCGTGGACAGATACGCAGTATTTT
cdr3_aa: CASSISSGRASWTDTQYF
v_call: TRBV19
j_call: TRBJ2-3
d_call: TRBD2
clone_size: -

cdr3_nt: TGTGCCAGCGGGATTGAGCCGGGACAGGGGACAGAGACCCAGTACTTC
cdr3_aa: CASGIEPGQGTETQYF
v_call: TRBV28
j_call: TRBJ2-5
d_call: TRBD1
clone_size: -

cdr3_nt: TGTGCCAGCAGCCTGACAGGCTTCCAAGAGACCCAGTACTTC
cdr3_aa: CASSLTGFQETQYF
v_call: TRBV11-2
j_call: TRBJ2-5
d_call: -
clone_size: -

cdr3_nt: TGTGCCTGGAGTGTACAAGGGGGACTAGATGAGCAGTACTTC
cdr3_aa: CAWSVQGGLDEQYF
v_call: TRBV30
j_call: TRBJ2-7
d_call: TRBD2
clone_size: -

cdr3_nt: TGTGCCTGGAACCGACGGGGGATCGGGCAGTTCTTC
cdr3_aa: CAWNRRGIGQFF
v_call: TRBV30
j_call: TRBJ2-1
d_call: -
clone_size: -

cdr3_nt: TGTGCCAGCAGCGTAGATGCTAGCGGGGGCACAGATACGCAGTATTTT
cdr3_aa: CASSVDASGGTDTQYF
v_call: TRBV9
j_call: TRBJ2-3
d_call: TRBD2
clone_size: -

cdr3_nt: TGTGCCAGCATGACTAGCGGGAGTTACGAGCAGTACTTC
cdr3_aa: CASMTSGSYEQYF
v_call: TRBV2
j_call: TRBJ2-7
d_call: TRBD2
clone_size: -

cdr3_nt: TGTGCCAGCTCACCAGCTAGATCCTACGAGCAGTACTTC
cdr3_aa: CASSPARSYEQYF
v_call: TRBV18
j_call: TRBJ2-7
d_call: -
clone_size: few

cdr3_nt: TGTGCCAGCAGCAATGACAGGGGTGAAGCTTTCTTT
cdr3_aa: CASSNDRGEAFF
v_call: TRBV7-6
j_call: TRBJ1-1
d_call: TRBD1
clone_size: once

cdr3_nt: TGTGCCAGTACCCGGGACAGGGGGTACGAAAAACTGTTTTTT
cdr3_aa: CASTRDRGYEKLFF
v_call: TRBV19
j_call: TRBJ1-4
d_call: TRBD1
clone_size: -

cdr3_nt: TGTGCCAGCAGCTTAAATCGGGGTAAGGGATCCTACGAGCAGTACTTC
cdr3_aa: CASSLNRGKGSYEQYF
v_call: TRBV7-6
j_call: TRBJ2-7
d_call: -
clone_size: -

cdr3_nt: TGTGCCAGCAGCTTTGGCAGACCCGAAGACTACTACGAGCAGTACTTC
cdr3_aa: CASSFGRPEDYYEQYF
v_call: TRBV7-9
j_call: TRBJ2-7
d_call: -
clone_size: -

cdr3_nt: TGTGCCTGGGGCGGGGCGGGGGAGAACATTCAGTACTTC
cdr3_aa: CAWGGAGENIQYF
v_call: TRBV30
j_call: TRBJ2-4
d_call: TRBD2
clone_size: -

cdr3_nt: TGTGCCTGGACGGGACAGCCAAATGAAAAACTGTTTTTT
cdr3_aa: CAWTGQPNEKLFF
v_call: TRBV30
j_call: TRBJ1-4
d_call: TRBD1
clone_size: few